This T cell receptor beta chain derives from a study of a mutant IDH1 vaccine in newly diagnosed glioma. Turning to the study itself: It was radiotherapy, temozolomide, or both that patients received previously, with most receiving both.

Noted time point: baseline, week 1 (first vaccination visit). The treatment here: pre-vaccination baseline after standard-of-care therapy. Germline CDR1 reads MNHEY; CDR2 reads SVGAGI. The CDR3 runs to 15 residues. Trimming cost V 2 bases and J 3 bases, with 13 bases left between them. Whole-study results and caveats: Top-clonotype changes in peripheral T cells seemed unrelated to pseudoprogression.

This clone was recorded once. No antigen is known for it. TCRdb's copy holds only in-frame clones and misses some; the assay was immunoSEQ multiplex PCR. This table holds some 59,000 clones, approximately 81% found once. This chain uses TRBV6-5 with TRBJ1-2; perhaps TRBD1 as D (5 bases). The input for sequencing was PBMCs, taken from a glioma patient treated with radiotherapy, temozolomide or both. This TCR derives from a man aged 18 to 35 with glioma. The CDR3 is CASSYRGQGDYGYTF. The CDR3 DNA reads as TGTGCCAGCAGTTACAGGGGCCAGGGCGACTATGGCTACACCTTC.